The 8 T cell receptor beta chains in this list originate from one sample, sequenced in a study of T cells in localized non-small cell lung cancer. The method was immunoSEQ multiplex PCR; TCRdb's version includes in-frame clones alone and lacks a portion of them. The sample includes 2,000 to 3,000 clones, roughly 32% of them seen just once. This specimen consisted of lung tumor tissue, obtained before any cancer treatment. The receptors stem from a female donor older than 55 with stage II squamous cell lung carcinoma.

This clone turned up a few times. The chain's CDR3 is CASSYQNTGELFF. CDR3 nucleotides: TGTGCCAGCAGTTACCAAAACACCGGGGAGCTGTTTTTT. The genes are TRBV6-8 and TRBJ2-2; D is ambiguous. The length of the CDR3 is 13 residues. The germline gives CDR1 MNHGY, CDR2 SAAAGT. The V and J ends lost 2 bases and 2 bases respectively, with 3 bases between them.

This clone is large within its sample. The genes are TRBV4-1 and TRBJ2-5; D unresolved. This CDR3 is 13 amino acids long. CDR1 and CDR2 (germline): MGHRA, YSYEKL. V lost 1 base, J lost 2 bases, and 5 bases lay in between. The CDR3 loop reads CASSQGGQETQYF. CDR3 nucleotide sequence: TGCGCCAGCAGCCAAGGTGGACAAGAGACCCAGTACTTC.

The chain carries TRBV25-1 and TRBJ2-3, with 8 positions matching TRBD1. In germline, CDR1 is MGHDK, CDR2 SYGVNS. The CDR3 covers 15 residues. Germline trimming cut 3 bases from V and 2 bases from J; bases unmatched to any gene: 4. CDR3 nucleotides: TGTGCCAGCAGTGACAGGGGGCCCCTCACAGATACGCAGTATTTT. Protein sequence: CASSDRGPLTDTQYF.

The table lists this clone with a few counts. This sequence joins TRBV14 and TRBJ1-2, with 7 positions matching TRBD1. Germline V gives CDR1 SGHDN, CDR2 FVKESK. V gave up 2 bases and J gave up 4 bases; unmatched junction bases: 7. This CDR3 region has 15 residues. The CDR3 sequence: CASSQSGEGAYGYTF. In nucleotides, the CDR3 is TGTGCCAGCAGCCAAAGCGGGGAGGGGGCCTATGGCTACACCTTC.

The chain joins TRBV6-8 to TRBJ1-6, with D unclear. Trimming cost V 5 bases and J 7 bases, with 24 bases left between them. Germline-derived CDR1 and CDR2 are MNHGY and SAAAGT. This CDR3 contains 18 residues. The CDR3 region has the DNA TGTGCCAGCAGTCGCTCGACGGGCCGCTTATCGCCAAATTCACCCCTCCACTTT. Amino acid sequence: CASSRSTGRLSPNSPLHF.

The J gene is TRBJ1-5, the V gene TRBV5-1; the match to TRBD1 covers 9 bases. CDR1 is SGHRS and CDR2 is YFSETQ in the germline V gene. The CDR3 runs to 16 residues. Trimming at V came to 4 bases and at J to 2 bases, leaving 7 bases not matched to a gene. CDR3 amino acids: CASSPGTGMRNQPQHF. The CDR3 nucleotides are TGCGCCAGCAGCCCCGGGACAGGGATGCGCAATCAGCCCCAGCATTTT. Drawing the rest from reference TRBV5-1 and TRBJ1-5, the complete variable domain is KAGVTQTPRYLIKTRGQQVTLSCSPISGHRSVSWYQQTPGQGLQFLFEYFSETQRNKGNFPGRFSGRQFSNSRSEMNVSTLELGDSALYLCASSPGTGMRNQPQHFGDGTRLSIL.

This clone has only a few counts. The genes are TRBV6-8 and TRBJ1-1; no reliable D call. The CDR3 contains 13 residues. Trimming left V 5 bases short and J 4 bases short, with 11 bases between. Germline CDR1 MNHGY, CDR2 SAAAGT. Here the CDR3 reads CASSTGEGTEAFF. Here the CDR3 DNA reads TGTGCCAGCAGTACTGGGGAGGGCACTGAAGCTTTCTTT.

This chain uses TRBV19 with TRBJ1-3; 7 bases are a match to TRBD1. V trimming: 5 bases; J trimming: 1 base; junction bases outside the gene matches: 2. This CDR3 has 14 residues. Germline V gene lookup returns CDR1 LNHDA and CDR2 SQIVND (reference sequence). CDR3 amino acids: CASSYRGSGNTIYF. The CDR3 nucleotides are TGTGCCAGTAGTTACAGGGGATCTGGAAACACCATATATTTT.